This TCR beta chain was documented in a study of cytomegalovirus exposure and HLA in healthy donors. Looking at the study overall: A data release that came early held tens of millions of unique TCRs from HLA-typed donors. Regarding the study as a whole: According to a later analysis, most TCR beta chains associated with CMV appeared HLA-restricted.

Note on this clone: What it recognizes is unknown.

The PCR made use of 60 Vbeta and 13 Jbeta primers. This table comes from immunoSEQ multiplex PCR, and its TCRdb copy is limited to in-frame clones, with some not included. The table shows about 130,000 clones, with roughly 82% occurring only once. V was shortened by 8 bases and J by 11 bases, with 18 bases between the two germline ends. From germline, CDR1 is ENHRY and CDR2 SYGVKD. This CDR3 is built from 12 residues. This clonotype originated in a woman aged 40-49 years in good health and CMV-seropositive. The sequenced material came from PBMCs. The chain couples TRBV10-3 to TRBJ1-1; D is perhaps TRBD1 (5 bases). This CDR3 is CAIGFQGEDAFF. CDR3 sequence (DNA): TGTGCCATCGGATTTCAAGGGGAAGACGCTTTCTTT.